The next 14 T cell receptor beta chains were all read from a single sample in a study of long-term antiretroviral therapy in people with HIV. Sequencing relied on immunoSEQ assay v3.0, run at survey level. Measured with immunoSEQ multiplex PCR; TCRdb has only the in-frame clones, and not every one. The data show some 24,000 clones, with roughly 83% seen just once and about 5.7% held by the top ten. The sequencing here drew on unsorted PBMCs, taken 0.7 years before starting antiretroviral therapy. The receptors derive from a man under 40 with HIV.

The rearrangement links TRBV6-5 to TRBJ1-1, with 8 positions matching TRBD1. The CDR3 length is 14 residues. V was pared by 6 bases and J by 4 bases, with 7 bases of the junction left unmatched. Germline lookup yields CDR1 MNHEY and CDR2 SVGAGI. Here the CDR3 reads CASSHRGVRTEAFF. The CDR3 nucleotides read TGTGCCAGCAGCCACAGGGGGGTTCGCACTGAAGCTTTCTTT.

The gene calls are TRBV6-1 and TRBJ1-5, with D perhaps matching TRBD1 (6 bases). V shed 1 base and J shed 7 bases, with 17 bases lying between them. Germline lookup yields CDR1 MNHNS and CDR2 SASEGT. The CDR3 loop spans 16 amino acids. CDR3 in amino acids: CASSEGTLQGWQPQHF. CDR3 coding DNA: TGTGCCAGCAGTGAAGGGACTTTACAGGGTTGGCAGCCCCAGCATTTT.

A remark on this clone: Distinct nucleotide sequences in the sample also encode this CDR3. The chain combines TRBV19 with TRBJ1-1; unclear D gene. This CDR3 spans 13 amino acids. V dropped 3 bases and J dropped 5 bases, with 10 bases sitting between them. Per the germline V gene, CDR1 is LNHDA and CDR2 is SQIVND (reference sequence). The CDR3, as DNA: TGTGCCAGTAGTATTGACCCTGGGACTGAAGCTTTCTTT. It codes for CASSIDPGTEAFF. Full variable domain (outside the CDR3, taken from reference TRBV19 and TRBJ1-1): DGGITQSPKYLFRKEGQNVTLSCEQNLNHDAMYWYRQDPGQGLRLIYYSQIVNDFQKGDIAEGYSVSREKKESFPLTVTSAQKNPTAFYLCASSIDPGTEAFFGQGTRLTVV.

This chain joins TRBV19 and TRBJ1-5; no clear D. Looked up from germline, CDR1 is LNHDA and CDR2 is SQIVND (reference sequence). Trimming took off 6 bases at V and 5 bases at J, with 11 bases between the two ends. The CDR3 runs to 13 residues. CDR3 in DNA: TGTGCCAGTAGGGAACGGGAGGATCAGCCCCAGCATTTT. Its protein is CASREREDQPQHF.

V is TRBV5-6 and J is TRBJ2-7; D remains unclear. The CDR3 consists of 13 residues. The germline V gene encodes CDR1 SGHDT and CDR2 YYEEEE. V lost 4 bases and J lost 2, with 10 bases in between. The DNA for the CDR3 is TGTGCCAGCAGCCCGGACGGAGCCTACGAGCAGTACTTC. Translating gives CASSPDGAYEQYF. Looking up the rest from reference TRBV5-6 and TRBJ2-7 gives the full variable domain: DAGVTQSPTHLIKTRGQQVTLRCSPKSGHDTVSWYQQALGQGPQFIFQYYEEEERQRGNFPDRFSGHQFPNYSSELNVNALLLGDSALYLCASSPDGAYEQYFGPGTRLTVT.

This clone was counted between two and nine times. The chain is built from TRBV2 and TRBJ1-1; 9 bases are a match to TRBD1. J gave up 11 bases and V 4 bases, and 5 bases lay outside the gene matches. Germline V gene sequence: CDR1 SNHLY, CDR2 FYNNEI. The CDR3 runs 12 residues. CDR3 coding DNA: TGTGCCAGCAGTGGGGACAGGGAGGATGCTTTCTTT. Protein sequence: CASSGDREDAFF.

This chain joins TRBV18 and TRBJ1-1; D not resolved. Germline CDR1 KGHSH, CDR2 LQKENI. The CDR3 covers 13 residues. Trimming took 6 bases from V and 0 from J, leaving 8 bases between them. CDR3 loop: CASSSGVNTEAFF. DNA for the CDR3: TGTGCCAGCTCTAGTGGGGTGAACACTGAAGCTTTCTTT.

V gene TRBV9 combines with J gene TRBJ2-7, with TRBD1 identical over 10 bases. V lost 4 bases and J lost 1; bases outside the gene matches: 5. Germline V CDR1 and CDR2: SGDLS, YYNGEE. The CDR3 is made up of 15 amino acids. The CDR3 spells CASSPSGQGSYEQYF. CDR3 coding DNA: TGTGCCAGCAGCCCCTCGGGACAGGGGTCCTACGAGCAGTACTTC.

The CDR3 coding sequence is TGTGCCAGCAGTTCCCTGGGGACCTACAATGAGCAGTTCTTC. Translated: CASSSLGTYNEQFF. The chain uses TRBV27 and TRBJ2-1; D remains ambiguous. This CDR3 region has 14 residues. Germline CDR1 is MNHEY and CDR2 is SMNVEV (reference sequence). The V and J ends lost 4 bases and 2 bases respectively, with 9 bases between them.

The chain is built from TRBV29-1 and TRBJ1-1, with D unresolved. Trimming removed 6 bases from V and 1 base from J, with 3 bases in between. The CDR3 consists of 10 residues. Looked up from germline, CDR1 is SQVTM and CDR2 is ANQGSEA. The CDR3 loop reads CSVWNTEAFF. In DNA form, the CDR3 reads TGCAGCGTATGGAACACTGAAGCTTTCTTT.

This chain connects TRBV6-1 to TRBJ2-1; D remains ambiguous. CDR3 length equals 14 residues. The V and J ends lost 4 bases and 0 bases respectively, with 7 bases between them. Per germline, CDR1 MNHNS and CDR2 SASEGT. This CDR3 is CASSVASSYNEQFF. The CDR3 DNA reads TGTGCCAGCAGTGTAGCTAGCTCCTACAATGAGCAGTTCTTC.

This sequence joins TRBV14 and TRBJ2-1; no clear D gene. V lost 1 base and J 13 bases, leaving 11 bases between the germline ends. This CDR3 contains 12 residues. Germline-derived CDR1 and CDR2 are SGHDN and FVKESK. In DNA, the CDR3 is TGTGCCAGCAGCCAAGGAGTGCCAGTTCAGTTCTTC. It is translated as CASSQGVPVQFF.

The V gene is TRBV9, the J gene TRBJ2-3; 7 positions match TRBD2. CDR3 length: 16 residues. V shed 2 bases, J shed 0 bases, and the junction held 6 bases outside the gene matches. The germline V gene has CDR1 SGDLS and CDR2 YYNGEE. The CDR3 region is CASSVGGVGSTDTQYF. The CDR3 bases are TGTGCCAGCAGCGTGGGGGGGGTCGGGAGCACAGATACGCAGTATTTT.

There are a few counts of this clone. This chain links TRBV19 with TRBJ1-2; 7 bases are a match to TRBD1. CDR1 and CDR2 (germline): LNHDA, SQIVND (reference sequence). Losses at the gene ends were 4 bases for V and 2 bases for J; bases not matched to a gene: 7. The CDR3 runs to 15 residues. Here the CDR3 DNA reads TGTGCCAGTAGTACGCCGCTGGACAGGAACTATGGCTACACCTTC. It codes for CASSTPLDRNYGYTF.